These 27 T cell receptor beta chains came from one sample sequenced in a study of PD-1 blockade in classical Hodgkin lymphoma (dated by TCRdb to between 2020 and 2021). Library construction relied on the immunoSEQ multiplex PCR assay. TCRdb stores this immuneACCESS table with in-frame sequences only. Part of the clones is absent; in the studies checked, under half of the shortfall reflects unresolved V genes, and no reason is known for the rest. Within this sample are roughly 70,000 clones, with 85% to 95% of them counted one time only. Roughly 2.6% of the sample is held by the ten biggest clonotypes. The sample's time point label, decoded: newly diagnosed, previously untreated cHL patient sample. Specimen: peripheral blood mononuclear cells (PBMCs). Every receptor here comes from a human donor with classical Hodgkin lymphoma.

This clone was recorded a few times. V usage is TRBV25-1 and J usage is TRBJ2-2; the match to TRBD1 covers 9 bases. Germline V gives CDR1 MGHDK, CDR2 SYGVNS. V gave up 3 bases and J gave up 6 bases; unmatched junction bases: 5. This CDR3 has 15 residues. The CDR3 DNA sequence: TGTGCCAGCAGTGATATCCGACAGGGGGCCGGGGAGCTGTTTTTT. Amino acids: CASSDIRQGAGELFF.

The chain carries TRBV6-5 and TRBJ2-5; 7 nucleotides align to TRBD1. The germline CDR1 and CDR2 sequences are MNHEY and SVGAGI. The CDR3 totals 14 residues. V lost 5 bases, J lost 5 bases, and 8 bases stayed unmatched. CDR3 coding DNA: TGTGCCAGCAGTGCCGGACAGGACGGGGAGACCCAGTACTTC. Protein sequence: CASSAGQDGETQYF.

The chain uses TRBV7-8 and TRBJ2-5; 9 nucleotides match TRBD2. J was trimmed by 4 bases and V by 1 base; bases with no gene match: 10. The CDR3 is made up of 17 amino acids. CDR1 is SGHVS and CDR2 is FQNEAQ in the germline V gene. The CDR3 DNA is TGTGCCAGCAGCTTAGAGTTTCTGGCGGGGGGGGCAGAGACCCAGTACTTC. This translates into CASSLEFLAGGAETQYF.

The genes are TRBV25-1 and TRBJ2-6, with a possible D match to TRBD2 (6 bases). This CDR3 has 16 residues. The germline CDR1 and CDR2 sequences are MGHDK and SYGVNS. V gave up 8 bases and J gave up 1 base, with 15 bases separating them. In nucleotides, the CDR3 is TGTGCCAGCTCGGCGGGGACCCGGTCTGGGGCCAACGTCCTGACTTTC. It specifies CASSAGTRSGANVLTF.

The chain couples TRBV13 to TRBJ1-4; 7 bases are a match to TRBD1. In germline, CDR1 is PRHDT, CDR2 FYEKMQ (reference sequence). This CDR3 is built from 16 residues. With 5 bases clipped from V and 4 bases from J, the junction kept 10 bases outside the gene matches. CDR3 bases: TGTGCCAGCAGCCCAGGGGGGGGCACCTTTAATGAAAAACTGTTTTTT. It yields the protein CASSPGGGTFNEKLFF.

The chain uses TRBV7-6 and TRBJ1-1, with 7 bases identical to TRBD1. The CDR3 has 14 residues. V dropped 2 bases and J dropped 3; count of bases not matched to a gene: 3. Germline lookup yields CDR1 SGHVS and CDR2 FNYEAQ. CDR3 amino acids: CASSLNRGDTEAFF. In DNA form, the CDR3 reads TGTGCCAGCAGCTTAAACAGGGGAGACACTGAAGCTTTCTTT.

The chain employs TRBV19 and TRBJ1-6; D gene unclear. Germline V gene data show CDR1 as LNHDA and CDR2 as SQIVND (reference sequence). Trimming cost V 0 bases and J 7 bases, with 10 bases left between them. The CDR3 covers 15 residues. CDR3 protein: CASSIDWSANSPLHF. The CDR3 DNA reads as TGTGCCAGTAGTATAGATTGGTCAGCCAATTCACCCCTCCACTTT.

The chain uses TRBV18 and TRBJ2-5; 7 nucleotides align to TRBD2. After removal of 3 bases from V and 5 bases from J, the junction contained 12 bases not matched to a gene. This CDR3 contains 16 residues. The germline V gene has CDR1 KGHSH and CDR2 LQKENI. This CDR3 is CASSPRSGDGHETQYF. DNA for the CDR3: TGTGCCAGCTCACCCCGAAGCGGGGACGGGCATGAGACCCAGTACTTC.

V is TRBV27 and J is TRBJ2-7; no firm D call. This CDR3 contains 12 residues. Deletions cut 5 bases from V and 4 bases from J, with 9 bases between. Germline loops: CDR1 MNHEY, CDR2 SMNVEV (reference sequence). The DNA for the CDR3 is TGTGCCAGCAGTCCTTTGGGATACGAGCAGTACTTC. It codes for CASSPLGYEQYF.

The chain carries TRBV19 and TRBJ2-3; 15 nucleotides align to TRBD2. V trimming: 8 bases; J trimming: 5 bases; junction bases outside the gene matches: 5. The CDR3 covers 15 residues. The germline V gene encodes CDR1 LNHDA and CDR2 SQIVND (reference sequence). The CDR3 reads CASGLAGGPGDTQYF. CDR3 nucleotide sequence: TGTGCCAGTGGACTAGCGGGAGGGCCCGGAGATACGCAGTATTTT.

The count of this clone is one. This sequence joins TRBV9 and TRBJ2-1, with 11 positions matching TRBD2. J gave up 3 bases and V 4 bases, and 6 bases lay outside the gene matches. The CDR3 is 16 residues long. Germline CDR1 and CDR2: SGDLS and YYNGEE. This CDR3 is CASSLGTSGYYNEQFF. The DNA of the CDR3 is TGTGCCAGCAGCTTAGGGACTAGCGGATACTACAATGAGCAGTTCTTC.

The chain joins TRBV6-6 to TRBJ1-2; 7 positions agree with TRBD1. The V gene's germline CDR1 is MNHNY and CDR2 SVGAGI (reference sequence). CDR3 length: 14 amino acids. V gave up 6 bases and J gave up 6 bases; unmatched junction bases: 10. The DNA for the CDR3 is TGTGCCAGCAGGCCTACCACAGGGGTCCATGGCTACACCTTC. It encodes CASRPTTGVHGYTF.

This chain uses TRBV5-6 with TRBJ2-5; D unclear. Germline lookup yields CDR1 SGHDT and CDR2 YYEEEE. With 0 bases removed from V and 1 base from J, the gap between germline ends came to 10 bases. This CDR3 comprises 15 residues. The CDR3 nucleotides read TGTGCCAGCAGCTTGGGGTCAGCCAGCCAAGAGACCCAGTACTTC. This sequence encodes CASSLGSASQETQYF.

The chain carries TRBV7-2 and TRBJ2-3; 10 nucleotides line up with TRBD2. Germline V CDR1 and CDR2: SGHTA, FQGNSA. Trimming removed 5 bases from V and 6 bases from J; junction bases left unmatched: 11. The CDR3 spans 16 residues. The CDR3 reads CASSPETRLAGDTQYF. The CDR3 region has the DNA TGTGCCAGCAGCCCGGAAACGAGACTAGCGGGCGATACGCAGTATTTT.

This chain links TRBV5-1 with TRBJ2-7; D possibly matches TRBD1 or TRBD2 (5 bases each). Deletions cut 4 bases from V and 7 bases from J, with 15 bases between. The CDR3 runs 13 residues. Looked up from germline, CDR1 is SGHRS and CDR2 is YFSETQ. The CDR3 reads CASSGATRGEQYF. The CDR3 DNA reads as TGCGCCAGCAGCGGGGCTACCCGCGGGGAGCAGTACTTC.

The chain carries TRBV6-1 and TRBJ2-7; 7 nucleotides agree with TRBD1. Germline CDR1 and CDR2: MNHNS and SASEGT. This CDR3 region has 13 residues. Trimming removed 10 bases from V and 0 bases from J; junction bases left unmatched: 6. The CDR3 bases are TGTGCCATCCTTCGGGACAGCTCCTACGAGCAGTACTTC. Its protein is CAILRDSSYEQYF.

The chain recombines TRBV9 with TRBJ2-3; TRBD2 agrees at 8 bases. Trimming took 5 bases from V and 3 from J; bases not matched to a gene: 8. CDR1 SGDLS and CDR2 YYNGEE come from the germline V gene. This CDR3 is 15 amino acids long. DNA of the CDR3: TGTGCCAGCAGTCAGGGACTAGTTGGAACAGATACGCAGTATTTT. This sequence encodes CASSQGLVGTDTQYF.

The gene calls are TRBV21-1 and TRBJ2-2; TRBD2, as called in the table, went unchecked against the DNA. TRBV21-1 is a known pseudogene. The CDR3 covers 15 residues. CDR3 amino acids: CASSKRLRERGELFF. The CDR3 DNA reads TGTGCCAGCAGCAAAAGATTGAGGGAGCGGGGGGAGCTGTTTTTT.

This clone was detected once. The chain carries TRBV6-6 and TRBJ2-4; D possibly corresponds to TRBD1 (7 bases). V lost 6 bases, J lost 6 bases, and 21 bases lay in between. CDR3 length: 16 amino acids. Germline V lookup: CDR1 MNHNY, CDR2 SVGAGI (reference sequence). Here the CDR3 DNA reads TGTGCCAGCAGCCCTTCCGGAGGGGGCTCCGGAAACATTCAGTACTTC. It codes for CASSPSGGGSGNIQYF.

V usage is TRBV27 and J usage is TRBJ2-7; TRBD2 agrees at 12 bases. Losses at the gene ends were 6 bases for V and 8 bases for J; bases not matched to a gene: 8. In germline, CDR1 is MNHEY, CDR2 SMNVEV (reference sequence). The CDR3 is made up of 14 amino acids. The CDR3 bases are TGTGCCAGCAGACTAGCGGGAGGACTTAGCCAGCAGTACTTC. Protein product: CASRLAGGLSQQYF.

This chain joins TRBV6-1 and TRBJ1-1; D is undetermined. CDR1 and CDR2 (germline): MNHNS, SASEGT. This CDR3 is built from 13 residues. Trimming took off 7 bases at V and 2 bases at J, with 11 bases between the two ends. In DNA form, the CDR3 reads TGTGCCAGCATACACAGTAAAAACACTGAAGCTTTCTTT. Translation: CASIHSKNTEAFF.

CDR3 in DNA: TGTGCCAGCAGCTTAAGTCACGCCCTAGGGGCCCTTTCTGCTGGCTACACCTTC. Its translation is CASSLSHALGALSAGYTF. The chain links TRBV7-8 to TRBJ1-2, with D perhaps TRBD1 (5 bases). Between the trimmed V and J ends, which lost 2 bases and 7 bases, there was a span of 26 bases. This CDR3 has 18 residues. From germline, CDR1 is SGHVS and CDR2 FQNEAQ.

CDR3 in amino acids: CASSIWGGSPDTQYF. The CDR3, as DNA: TGTGCCAGTAGTATATGGGGGGGAAGCCCAGATACGCAGTATTTT. This chain joins TRBV19 and TRBJ2-3, with 7 bases that match TRBD2. Germline V CDR1 and CDR2: LNHDA, SQIVND (reference sequence). This CDR3 contains 15 residues. The V and J ends lost 2 bases and 4 bases, in that order; junction bases with no gene match: 6.

The chain carries TRBV7-8 and TRBJ1-5, with 12 bases that match TRBD1. The J segment lost 6 bases and the V segment lost 2 bases, leaving 5 bases of the junction unmatched. Germline lookup yields CDR1 SGHVS and CDR2 FQNEAQ. The CDR3 runs to 16 residues. This CDR3 is CASSLLGQGAAQPQHF. CDR3 nucleotide sequence: TGTGCCAGCAGCTTACTGGGACAGGGGGCGGCTCAGCCCCAGCATTTT.

This rearrangement joins TRBV7-9 to TRBJ2-1, with 9 nucleotides matching TRBD1. Looked up from germline, CDR1 is SEHNR and CDR2 is FQNEAQ (reference sequence). This CDR3 has 15 amino acids. Trimming removed 5 bases from V and 6 bases from J; junction bases left unmatched: 8. The CDR3 coding sequence is TGTGCCAGCAGCAACCGGGACAGGGTGGGCAATGAGCAGTTCTTC. It is translated as CASSNRDRVGNEQFF.

The genes are TRBV6-1 and TRBJ2-3; 7 bases align to TRBD1. Germline V gene data show CDR1 as MNHNS and CDR2 as SASEGT. The CDR3 runs 15 residues. V lost 9 bases to trimming and J lost 7 bases; unmatched junction nucleotides: 16. Here the CDR3 DNA reads TGTGCCAGACCCTCCCCACGGGACAGCCGCCATACGCAGTATTTT. Translated: CARPSPRDSRHTQYF.

The V call is TRBV18, the J call TRBJ1-4; 7 positions match TRBD1. The CDR3 runs to 13 residues. Per germline, CDR1 KGHSH and CDR2 LQKENI. The junction had 4 bases not matched to a gene; V was cut back by 4 bases and J by 8 bases. CDR3 region: CASSRDSREKLFF. The CDR3 DNA sequence: TGTGCCAGCTCACGGGACAGTCGGGAAAAACTGTTTTTT.